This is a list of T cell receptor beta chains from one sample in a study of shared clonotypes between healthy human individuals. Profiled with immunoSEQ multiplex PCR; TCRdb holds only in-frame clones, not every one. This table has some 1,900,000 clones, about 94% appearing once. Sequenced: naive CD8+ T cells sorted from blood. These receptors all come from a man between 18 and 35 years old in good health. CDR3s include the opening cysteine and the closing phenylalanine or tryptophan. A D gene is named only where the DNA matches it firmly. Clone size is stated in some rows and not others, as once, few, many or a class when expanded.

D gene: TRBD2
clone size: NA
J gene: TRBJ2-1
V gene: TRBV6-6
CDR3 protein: CASKNIGLAGVNEQFF
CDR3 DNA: TGTGCCAGCAAAAATATCGGACTAGCGGGAGTCAATGAGCAGTTCTTC

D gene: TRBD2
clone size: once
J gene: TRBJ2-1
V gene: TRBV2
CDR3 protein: CASEVTGGPHNEQFF
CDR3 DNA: TGTGCCAGCGAAGTTACGGGGGGGCCACACAATGAGCAGTTCTTC

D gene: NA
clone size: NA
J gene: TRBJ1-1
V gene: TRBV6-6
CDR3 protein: CASRYGQFSEAFF
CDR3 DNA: TGTGCCAGCAGGTACGGACAGTTTTCTGAAGCTTTCTTT

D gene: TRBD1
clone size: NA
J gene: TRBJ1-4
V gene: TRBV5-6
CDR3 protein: CASSLGGQGEKLFF
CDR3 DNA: TGTGCCAGCAGCTTGGGGGGACAGGGAGAAAAACTGTTTTTT

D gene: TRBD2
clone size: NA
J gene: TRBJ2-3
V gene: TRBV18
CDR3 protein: CASSPPVRDYISDTQYF
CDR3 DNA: TGTGCCAGCTCACCACCGGTACGGGACTACATCTCAGATACGCAGTATTTT

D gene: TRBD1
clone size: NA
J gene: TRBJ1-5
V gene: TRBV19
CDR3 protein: CASSGTGMEPQHF
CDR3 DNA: TGTGCCAGTAGTGGGACAGGGATGGAGCCCCAGCATTTT

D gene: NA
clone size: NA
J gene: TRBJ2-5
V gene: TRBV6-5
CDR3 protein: CASSYLGRESGETQYF
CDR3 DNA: TGTGCCAGCAGTTATTTGGGTCGGGAGTCGGGGGAGACCCAGTACTTC

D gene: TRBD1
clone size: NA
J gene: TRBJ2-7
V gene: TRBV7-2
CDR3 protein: CASSTGGYEQYF
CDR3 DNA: TGTGCCAGCAGCACAGGGGGCTACGAGCAGTACTTC

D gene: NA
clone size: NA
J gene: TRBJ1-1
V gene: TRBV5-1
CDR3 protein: CASRKPGNTEAFF
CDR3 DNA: TGCGCCAGCAGAAAACCGGGAAACACTGAAGCTTTCTTT

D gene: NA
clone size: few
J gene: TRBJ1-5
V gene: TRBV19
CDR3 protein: CASSMDLSRAGASYSNQPQHF
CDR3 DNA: TGTGCCAGTAGTATGGACCTTTCTCGGGCAGGGGCTTCATATAGCAATCAGCCCCAGCATTTT

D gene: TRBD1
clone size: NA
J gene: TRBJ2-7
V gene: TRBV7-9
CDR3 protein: CASSLAGTDSYEQYF
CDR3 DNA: TGTGCCAGCAGCTTAGCGGGGACAGATAGCTACGAGCAGTACTTC

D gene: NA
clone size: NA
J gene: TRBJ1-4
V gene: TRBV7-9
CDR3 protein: CASSSREEKLFF
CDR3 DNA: TGTGCCAGCAGCTCTCGGGAAGAAAAACTGTTTTTT

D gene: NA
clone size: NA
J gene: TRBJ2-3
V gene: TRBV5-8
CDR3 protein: CASSLEWGRTTDTQYF
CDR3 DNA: TGTGCCAGCAGCTTGGAGTGGGGCAGAACCACAGATACGCAGTATTTT

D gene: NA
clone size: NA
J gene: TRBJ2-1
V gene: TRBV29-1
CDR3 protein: CSVDGYAGAFHEQFF
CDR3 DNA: TGCAGCGTTGACGGGTATGCAGGGGCCTTCCATGAGCAGTTCTTC

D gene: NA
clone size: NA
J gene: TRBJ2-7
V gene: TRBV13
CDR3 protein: CASSSLVEQYF
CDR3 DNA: TGTGCCAGCAGCTCACTAGTCGAGCAGTACTTC

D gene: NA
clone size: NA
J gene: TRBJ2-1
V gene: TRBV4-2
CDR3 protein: CASSPLGSGNEQFF
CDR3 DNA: TGTGCCAGCAGCCCCCTTGGGTCGGGGAATGAGCAGTTCTTC

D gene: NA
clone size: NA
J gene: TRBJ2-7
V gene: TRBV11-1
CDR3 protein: CASSFISSYEQYF
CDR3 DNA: TGTGCCAGCAGCTTTATTTCAAGTTACGAGCAGTACTTC

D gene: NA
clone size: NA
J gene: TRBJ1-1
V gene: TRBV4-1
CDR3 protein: CASSQVGTSNVAFF
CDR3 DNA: TGCGCCAGCAGCCAAGTTGGGACATCGAACGTGGCTTTCTTT

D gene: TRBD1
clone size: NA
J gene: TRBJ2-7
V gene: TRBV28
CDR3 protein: CASSSLQGALAYEQYF
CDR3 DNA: TGTGCCAGCAGTTCCCTGCAGGGGGCCCTAGCCTACGAGCAGTACTTC

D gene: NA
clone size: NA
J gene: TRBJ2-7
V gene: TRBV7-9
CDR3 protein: CASSLVTGNSYEQYF
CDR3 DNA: TGTGCCAGCAGCTTAGTTACCGGAAACTCCTACGAGCAGTACTTC

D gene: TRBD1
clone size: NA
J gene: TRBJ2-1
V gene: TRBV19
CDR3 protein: CASSIWTGDHEQFF
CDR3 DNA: TGTGCCAGTAGTATTTGGACAGGGGATCATGAGCAGTTCTTC

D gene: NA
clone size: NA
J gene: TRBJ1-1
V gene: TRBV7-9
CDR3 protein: CASSLGVDTEAFF
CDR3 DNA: TGTGCCAGCAGCTTAGGTGTGGACACTGAAGCTTTCTTT

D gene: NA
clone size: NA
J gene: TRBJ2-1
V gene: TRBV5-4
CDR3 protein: CASSLDGASYNEQFF
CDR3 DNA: TGTGCCAGCAGCTTGGACGGGGCCTCCTACAATGAGCAGTTCTTC

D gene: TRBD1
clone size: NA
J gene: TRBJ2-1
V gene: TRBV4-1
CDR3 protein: CASSYRGTGTHNEQFF
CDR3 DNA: TGCGCCAGCAGCTACCGGGGGACAGGGACCCACAATGAGCAGTTCTTC

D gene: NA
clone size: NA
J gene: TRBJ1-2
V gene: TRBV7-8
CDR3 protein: CASSRPPEYGYTF
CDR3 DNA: TGTGCCAGCAGCCGGCCCCCCGAATATGGCTACACCTTC

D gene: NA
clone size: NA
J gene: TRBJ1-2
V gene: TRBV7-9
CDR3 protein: CASSLDHTGRDGYTF
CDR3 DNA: TGTGCCAGCAGCTTAGATCATACGGGGCGCGATGGCTACACCTTC

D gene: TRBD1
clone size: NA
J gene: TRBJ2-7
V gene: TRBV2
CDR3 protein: CASSRDRVYEQYF
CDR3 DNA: TGTGCCAGCAGTCGGGACAGGGTCTACGAGCAGTACTTC

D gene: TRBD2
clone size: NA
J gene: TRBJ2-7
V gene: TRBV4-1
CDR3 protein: CASSQSKLRTSGAGSEQYF
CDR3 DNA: TGCGCCAGCAGCCAATCCAAGTTGCGGACTAGCGGGGCTGGTAGCGAGCAGTACTTC

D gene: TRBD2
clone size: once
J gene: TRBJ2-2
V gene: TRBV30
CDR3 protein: CAWAGLAEANTGELFF
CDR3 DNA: TGTGCCTGGGCGGGACTAGCGGAGGCGAACACCGGGGAGCTGTTTTTT

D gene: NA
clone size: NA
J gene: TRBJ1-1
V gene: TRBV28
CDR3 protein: CASSLDRNTEAFF
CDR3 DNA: TGTGCCAGCAGCCTTGACAGGAACACTGAAGCTTTCTTT

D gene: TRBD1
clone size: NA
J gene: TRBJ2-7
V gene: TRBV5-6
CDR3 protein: CASSDGQGASLFYF
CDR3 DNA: TGTGCCAGCAGTGACGGACAGGGGGCCTCTTTATTTTACTTC

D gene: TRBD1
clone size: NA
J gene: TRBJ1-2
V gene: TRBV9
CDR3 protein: CASSPGGTGAYGYTF
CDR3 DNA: TGTGCCAGCAGCCCGGGTGGGACAGGGGCCTATGGCTACACCTTC

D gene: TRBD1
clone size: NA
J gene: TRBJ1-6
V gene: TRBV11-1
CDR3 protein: CASSYGQGDSPLHF
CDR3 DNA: TGTGCCAGCAGCTACGGACAGGGAGATTCACCCCTCCACTTT

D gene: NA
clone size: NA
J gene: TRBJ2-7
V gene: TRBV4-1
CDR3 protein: CASSQAGAGTSYEQYF
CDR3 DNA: TGCGCCAGCAGCCAAGCTGGGGCGGGAACCTCCTACGAGCAGTACTTC

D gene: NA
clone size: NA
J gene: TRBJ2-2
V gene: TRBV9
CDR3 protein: CASSVAGEPGELFF
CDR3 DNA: TGTGCCAGCAGCGTAGCTGGGGAGCCCGGGGAGCTGTTTTTT

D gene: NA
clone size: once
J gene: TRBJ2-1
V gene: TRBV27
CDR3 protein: CASSFGTTYNEQFF
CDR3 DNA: TGTGCCAGCAGTTTTGGGACAACTTACAATGAGCAGTTCTTC

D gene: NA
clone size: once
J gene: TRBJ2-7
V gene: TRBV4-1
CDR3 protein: CASSQARSPSYEQYF
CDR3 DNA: TGCGCCAGCAGCCAAGCACGGAGCCCATCCTACGAGCAGTACTTC

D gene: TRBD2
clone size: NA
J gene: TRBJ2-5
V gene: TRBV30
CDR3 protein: CAWSVTPSGMGYF
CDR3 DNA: TGTGCCTGGAGTGTAACGCCTAGCGGTATGGGGTACTTC

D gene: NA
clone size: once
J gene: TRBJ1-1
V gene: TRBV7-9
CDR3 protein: CASSPPGRDTEAFF
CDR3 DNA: TGTGCCAGCAGCCCACCTGGCAGGGACACTGAAGCTTTCTTT

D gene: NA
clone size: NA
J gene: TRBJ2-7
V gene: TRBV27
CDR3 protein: CASSSSGGELAYEQYF
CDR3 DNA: TGTGCCAGCAGTTCGTCGGGCGGGGAGCTAGCCTACGAGCAGTACTTC

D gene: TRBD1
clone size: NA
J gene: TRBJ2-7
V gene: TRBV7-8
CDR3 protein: CASSPLLGQGNSYEQYF
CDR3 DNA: TGTGCCAGCAGCCCCTTGCTGGGACAGGGGAACTCCTACGAGCAGTACTTC

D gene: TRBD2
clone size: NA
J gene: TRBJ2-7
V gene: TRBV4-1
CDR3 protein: CASSQVASGYEQYF
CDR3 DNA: TGCGCCAGCAGCCAAGTAGCTAGCGGATACGAGCAGTACTTC

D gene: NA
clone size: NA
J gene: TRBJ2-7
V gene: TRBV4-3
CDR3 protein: CASSQGAEQYF
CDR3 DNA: TGCGCCAGCAGCCAAGGCGCCGAGCAGTACTTC

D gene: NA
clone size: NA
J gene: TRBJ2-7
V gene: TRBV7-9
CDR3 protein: CASSSRRDMQAYEQYF
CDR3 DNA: TGTGCCAGCAGCTCGCGTAGGGACATGCAGGCCTACGAGCAGTACTTC

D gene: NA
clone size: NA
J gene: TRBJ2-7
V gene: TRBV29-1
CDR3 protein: CSVEFLQFFGVYEQYF
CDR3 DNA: TGCAGCGTTGAATTTTTACAGTTCTTTGGGGTCTACGAGCAGTACTTC

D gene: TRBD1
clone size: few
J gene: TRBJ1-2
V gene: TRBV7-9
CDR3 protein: CASSPTGEGHLGGYTF
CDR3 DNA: TGTGCCAGCAGCCCGACAGGGGAGGGCCATTTGGGTGGCTACACCTTC